This record concerns one TCR beta chain sequence. The protocol was immunoSEQ multiplex PCR, while the TCRdb copy is restricted to in-frame clones and leaves out a portion. The data hold some 76,000 clones, with roughly 92% observed a single time. The entry originates in a study of OX40 agonist ivuxolimab in advanced cancers. V was shortened by 6 bases and J by 3 bases, with 18 bases between the two germline ends. The CDR3 contains 16 residues. Looked up from germline, CDR1 is SGHNT and CDR2 is YYREEE (reference sequence). The sequencing used CD4+ or CD8+ T cells sorted from blood, collected in a trial of the OX40 agonist ivuxolimab. V and J are TRBV5-4 and TRBJ2-2; a possible D gene is TRBD2 (7 bases). This receptor was taken from an adult with an advanced solid tumor such as melanoma, head and neck, liver or kidney cancer. For the CDR3, the DNA is TGTGCCAGCACCAAGAGGGGGGGGCTCGACACCGGGGAGCTGTTTTTT. This encodes CASTKRGGLDTGELFF.